Listed here are 3 T cell receptor beta chains from one sample, sequenced in a study of shared clonotypes between healthy human individuals (dated by TCRdb to about 2020). Library generation was performed with the immunoSEQ multiplex PCR assay. TCRdb took over this immuneACCESS table, retaining in-frame rearrangements with V and J assigned. Such tables are incomplete; in checked studies, under half of the missing clones stem from an unresolved V gene, and the remainder is unexplained. Here the sample has roughly 1,000,000 clones; about 84% occur a single time. 0.4% to 0.55% of the sample lies in the top ten. Sequenced sample: memory CD4+ T cells from PBMCs. What this sample's cell subset or site label stands for: CD45RA-negative fraction. These receptor sequences come from a man aged 18 to 30 in good health. Some clones in this sample may be carry-over from other donors' samples.

V usage is TRBV11-2 and J usage is TRBJ2-1; TRBD2 is a possible D gene (7 bases). CDR1 and CDR2 (germline): SGHAT, FQNNGV. Between the trimmed V and J ends, which lost 5 bases and 15 bases, there was a span of 20 bases. The CDR3 length is 13 residues. The CDR3 DNA sequence: TGTGCCAGCAGCCCCGTTTTTGGCGGGGGCCCGTTCTTC. Translation gives CASSPVFGGGPFF.

The chain is built from TRBV18 and TRBJ1-1; unclear D gene. The CDR3 runs to 12 residues. The germline V gene has CDR1 KGHSH and CDR2 LQKENI. V lost 3 bases, J lost 11 bases, and 13 bases lay in between. CDR3 in DNA: TGTGCCAGCTCACCCCGAGTGGGTACGGCTTTCTTT. The encoded protein is CASSPRVGTAFF.

CDR3 DNA sequence: TGTGCCAGCAGTTTAGCCAGGGGATCAGATACGCAGTATTTT. Its translation is CASSLARGSDTQYF. The V and J genes are TRBV27 and TRBJ2-3; possibly TRBD1 for D (6 bases). With 2 bases removed from V and 4 bases from J, the gap between germline ends came to 10 bases. The CDR3 runs 14 residues. Germline V lookup: CDR1 MNHEY, CDR2 SMNVEV (reference sequence).